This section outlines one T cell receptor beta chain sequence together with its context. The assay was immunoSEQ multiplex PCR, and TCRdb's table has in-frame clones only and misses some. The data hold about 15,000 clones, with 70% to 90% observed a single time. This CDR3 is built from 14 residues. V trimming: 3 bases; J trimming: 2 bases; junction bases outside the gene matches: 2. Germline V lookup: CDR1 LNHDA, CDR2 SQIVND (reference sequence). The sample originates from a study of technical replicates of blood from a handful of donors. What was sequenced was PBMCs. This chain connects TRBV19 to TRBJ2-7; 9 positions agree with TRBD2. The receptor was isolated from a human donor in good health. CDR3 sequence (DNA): TGTGCCAGTAGTATGCTAGCGGGGCCCTACGAGCAGTACTTC. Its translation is CASSMLAGPYEQYF.